Presented here are 29 T cell receptor beta chains from one specimen sequenced in a study of blood T cell repertoires in COVID-19. Profiled with immunoSEQ multiplex PCR; TCRdb holds only in-frame clones, not every one. The sample includes 300,000 to 400,000 clones, 65% to 90% of them seen just once. The sequenced sample was PBMCs or T cells enriched from blood (not recorded which). The receptors originated from a woman aged 40 to 50 with acute COVID-19.

This clone turned up a few times. The rearrangement uses TRBV11-3 and TRBJ2-1; the match to TRBD1 covers 7 bases. Germline V gene sequence: CDR1 SGHNT, CDR2 YENEEA. The CDR3 totals 18 residues. V was clipped by 0 bases and J by 2 bases; unmatched bases: 10. The chain's CDR3 is CASSLDLRGQGAYNEQFF. In DNA, the CDR3 is TGTGCCAGCAGCTTAGATCTTAGGGGGCAGGGGGCCTACAATGAGCAGTTCTTC.

V and J are TRBV4-1 and TRBJ2-1, with D possibly being TRBD1 (5 bases). V was pared by 1 base and J by 7 bases, with 14 bases between. The CDR3 length is 15 residues. Per germline, CDR1 MGHRA and CDR2 YSYEKL. The CDR3 region is CASSQARRVSNEQFF. The CDR3 nucleotides read TGCGCCAGCAGCCAAGCCCGCAGGGTATCGAATGAGCAGTTCTTC.

CDR3 protein: CASSYRRRTAISYEQYF. The CDR3 coding sequence is TGTGCCAGCAGTTACAGGCGGAGGACAGCGATCTCCTACGAGCAGTACTTC. The chain carries TRBV6-2 or TRBV6-3 and TRBJ2-7; tentatively, D is TRBD1 (6 bases). V lost 2 bases, J lost 0 bases, and 17 bases lay in between. The CDR3 is 17 amino acids. Germline V gene lookup returns CDR1 MNHEY and CDR2 SVGEGT.

In the case of this clone: The same CDR3 arises from other DNA sequences in this sample as well. CDR3 sequence reads: CASSLGGAGNQPQHF. CDR3 DNA: TGTGCCAGCAGCTTGGGAGGCGCGGGCAATCAGCCCCAGCATTTT. The chain is built from TRBV7-2 and TRBJ1-5; D is unclear. This CDR3 spans 15 amino acids. Germline lookup yields CDR1 SGHTA and CDR2 FQGNSA. Trimming removed 3 bases at V and 2 bases at J, with 11 bases between.

This clone was seen a single time. The rearrangement joins TRBV28 to TRBJ2-7, with 7 bases fitting TRBD1. This CDR3 comprises 15 residues. The ends lost 7 bases at V and 3 bases at J; junction bases unmatched: 12. The germline CDR1 and CDR2 sequences are MDHEN and SYDVKM. CDR3 amino acids: CASTEVQGMIYEQYF. CDR3 nucleotide sequence: TGTGCCAGCACCGAGGTACAGGGGATGATCTACGAGCAGTACTTC.

The chain has TRBV9 and TRBJ2-5, with 7 bases identical to TRBD2. V gave up 0 bases and J gave up 1 base; unmatched junction bases: 9. Germline values: CDR1 SGDLS, CDR2 YYNGEE. This CDR3 contains 17 residues. In nucleotides, the CDR3 is TGTGCCAGCAGCGTAGCGTCTAGCGGAACACCCCAAGAGACCCAGTACTTC. This codes for CASSVASSGTPQETQYF.

This sequence joins TRBV10-3 and TRBJ1-2; 7 bases are shared with TRBD1. With V trimmed by 8 bases and J by 4 bases, 10 bases remained unmatched. This CDR3 is 14 amino acids long. CDR1 and CDR2 from the germline V gene are ENHRY and SYGVKD. CDR3 in DNA: TGTGCCATCGGGCGACAGGGACAGATCTATGGCTACACCTTC. Encoded protein: CAIGRQGQIYGYTF.

The V and J genes are TRBV18 and TRBJ2-7; D perhaps matches TRBD1 (6 bases). The CDR3 spans 13 residues. Germline CDR1 KGHSH, CDR2 LQKENI. Trimming cost V 4 bases and J 0 bases, with 7 bases left between them. DNA of the CDR3: TGTGCCAGCTCACGACAGGACTCCTACGAGCAGTACTTC. Translating gives CASSRQDSYEQYF.

This clone was seen a few times. The V and J genes are TRBV7-3 and TRBJ2-1, with 7 bases identical to TRBD1. Germline V gene data show CDR1 as SGHTA and CDR2 as FQGTGA. This CDR3 is 16 amino acids long. Unmatched junction bases numbered 2, after V lost 0 bases and J lost 0 bases. For the CDR3, the DNA is TGTGCCAGCAGCTTAACGGGACAGAGCTCCTACAATGAGCAGTTCTTC. Protein: CASSLTGQSSYNEQFF.

J is TRBJ1-5 and V is TRBV28, with 10 bases that match TRBD1. This CDR3 contains 14 residues. CDR1 and CDR2 (germline): MDHEN, SYDVKM. After removal of 7 bases from V and 8 bases from J, the junction contained 8 bases not matched to a gene. CDR3 sequence (DNA): TGTGCCAGCAACCCTCGGGACAGGGGAGAGCCCCAGCATTTT. It codes for CASNPRDRGEPQHF.

In this sample, this clone turned up a few times. The chain joins TRBV6-5 to TRBJ1-3; tentatively, D is TRBD1 (5 bases). This CDR3 is built from 13 residues. Per the germline V gene, CDR1 is MNHEY and CDR2 is SVGAGI. Trimming removed 5 bases from V and 8 bases from J, with 13 bases in between. The CDR3 reads CASSRTFRDTIYF. In DNA form, the CDR3 reads TGTGCCAGCAGTCGGACATTTCGGGACACCATATATTTT.

This chain links TRBV7-8 with TRBJ2-5; TRBD2 might be the D (6 bases). Germline CDR1 is SGHVS and CDR2 is FQNEAQ. CDR3 size: 15 residues. V was cut by 1 base and J by 1 base, with 10 bases left in between. DNA of the CDR3: TGTGCCAGCAGCTTAGAAGGGACTCGCCAAGAGACCCAGTACTTC. This sequence encodes CASSLEGTRQETQYF.

This clone is a singleton in its sample. V usage is TRBV6-2 or TRBV6-3 and J usage is TRBJ2-5; a possible D gene is TRBD1 (5 bases). The V end was cut by 4 bases, the J end by 1 base, with 16 bases between. The germline V gene has CDR1 MNHEY and CDR2 SVGEGT. The CDR3 covers 16 residues. CDR3 protein: CASSSGTGHLQETQYF. The CDR3, as DNA: TGTGCCAGCAGTTCTGGAACCGGACACCTCCAAGAGACCCAGTACTTC.

The V call is TRBV3-1 (or the pseudogene TRBV3-2), the J call TRBJ2-5, with 14 nucleotides matching TRBD2. Per germline, CDR1 LGHDT and CDR2 YNNKEL (reference sequence). V lost 1 base and J lost 1; bases outside the gene matches: 8. The CDR3 length is 19 residues. The CDR3 bases are TGTGCCAGCAGCCAAGGGACTAGCGGGGGGTTGGGACCCCAAGAGACCCAGTACTTC. This gives the protein CASSQGTSGGLGPQETQYF.

The chain has TRBV7-2 and TRBJ2-5; D call uncertain. CDR3 length: 13 residues. The V and J ends lost 1 base and 5 bases respectively, with 8 bases between them. The germline CDR1 and CDR2 sequences are SGHTA and FQGNSA. The CDR3 DNA reads as TGTGCCAGCAGCTTAGGAACGAGGGAGACCCAGTACTTC. The encoded protein is CASSLGTRETQYF. The whole variable domain, remainder taken from reference TRBV7-2 and TRBJ2-5, is GAGVSQSPSNKVTEKGKDVELRCDPISGHTALYWYRQSLGQGLEFLIYFQGNSAPDKSGLPSDRFSAERTGGSVSTLTIQRTQQEDSAVYLCASSLGTRETQYFGPGTRLLVL.

This clone has at least ten counts. The chain combines TRBV2 with TRBJ2-3, with D unclear. Germline-derived CDR1 and CDR2 are SNHLY and FYNNEI. The CDR3 length is 13 residues. V lost 4 bases and J lost 1, with 6 bases in between. This CDR3 reads CASSALGTDTQYF. CDR3 nucleotides: TGTGCCAGCAGTGCTTTAGGCACAGATACGCAGTATTTT.

This clone is a singleton in its sample. V and J are TRBV7-2 and TRBJ2-3; possible D gene TRBD2, 6 bases. With 5 bases removed from V and 7 bases from J, the gap between germline ends came to 13 bases. CDR1 and CDR2 (germline): SGHTA, FQGNSA. The CDR3 sequence is 13 residues long. Written as DNA, the CDR3 is TGTGCCAGCAGCGGCGATAGCGGAAATACGCAGTATTTT. Translated, it gives CASSGDSGNTQYF.

This clone was found once. V and J are TRBV2 and TRBJ2-1, with 12 bases lining up with TRBD2. Looked up from germline, CDR1 is SNHLY and CDR2 is FYNNEI. V was pared by 4 bases and J by 0 bases, with 10 bases of the junction left unmatched. The CDR3 runs to 19 residues. The CDR3 region is CASSGGTSGLGSSYNEQFF. DNA of the CDR3: TGTGCCAGCAGTGGTGGGACTAGCGGGTTAGGGAGCTCCTACAATGAGCAGTTCTTC.

The rearrangement joins TRBV7-2 to TRBJ2-5; 8 bases fit TRBD2. With 2 bases clipped from V and 4 bases from J, the junction kept 3 bases outside the gene matches. CDR3 length: 14 residues. Germline CDR1 reads SGHTA; CDR2 reads FQGNSA. The CDR3 loop reads CASSLFLAGETQYF. The CDR3 region has the DNA TGTGCCAGCAGCTTATTTCTAGCGGGAGAGACCCAGTACTTC.

This chain connects TRBV20-1 to TRBJ1-2; D call uncertain. This CDR3 has 13 residues. V dropped 3 bases and J dropped 2 bases, with 10 bases sitting between them. Germline V lookup: CDR1 DFQATT, CDR2 SNEGSKA (reference sequence). The CDR3 is CSASVRGNYGYTF. In DNA form, the CDR3 reads TGCAGTGCTAGTGTTCGAGGGAACTATGGCTACACCTTC.

This clone was detected only once. This chain joins TRBV5-8 and TRBJ1-2; D ambiguous. This CDR3 has 14 residues. The V gene's germline CDR1 is SGHTS and CDR2 YDEGEE. Trimming pared 0 bases from V and 5 bases from J, leaving 11 bases between. DNA for the CDR3: TGTGCCAGCAGCTTGGGCGCCCCGGTATATGGCTACACCTTC. Residues: CASSLGAPVYGYTF.

The chain carries TRBV12-3 or TRBV12-4 and TRBJ1-5; TRBD1 might be the D (5 bases). V was cut by 6 bases and J by 2 bases, with 8 bases left in between. The CDR3 loop spans 13 amino acids. CDR3 bases: TGTGCCAGCAGCGGGGGGGGCAATCAGCCCCAGCATTTT. It is translated as CASSGGGNQPQHF.

This rearrangement joins TRBV19 to TRBJ1-5; D gene ambiguous. Germline V gives CDR1 LNHDA, CDR2 SQIVND (reference sequence). V shed 8 bases and J shed 6 bases, with 14 bases lying between them. The CDR3 spans 13 residues. CDR3: CASATFEGQPQHF. CDR3 DNA: TGTGCCAGTGCCACCTTTGAGGGTCAGCCCCAGCATTTT.

The chain combines TRBV11-2 with TRBJ2-5, with a tentative D call TRBD1 (7 bases). V was cut by 1 base and J by 5 bases, with 14 bases left in between. The CDR3 runs to 15 residues. Germline V CDR1 and CDR2: SGHAT, FQNNGV. The CDR3 reads CASSLARGAGETQYF. The CDR3 DNA sequence: TGTGCCAGCAGCTTAGCCAGGGGGGCCGGCGAGACCCAGTACTTC.

V gene TRBV7-2 combines with J gene TRBJ1-6; D gene uncertain. V lost 3 bases and J lost 0, with 9 bases in between. CDR1 is SGHTA and CDR2 is FQGNSA in the germline V gene. The CDR3 runs 16 residues. The CDR3 sequence is CASSFKWSSYNSPLHF. DNA for the CDR3: TGTGCCAGCAGCTTCAAGTGGAGCTCCTATAATTCACCCCTCCACTTT.

This clone appeared a few times. The chain recombines TRBV19 with TRBJ1-1, with D perhaps TRBD1 (5 bases). V lost 3 bases and J 1 base, leaving 15 bases between the germline ends. This CDR3 is built from 16 residues. Germline CDR1 LNHDA, CDR2 SQIVND (reference sequence). The CDR3: CASSIKTGGGNTEAFF. As DNA, the CDR3 is TGTGCCAGTAGTATCAAGACCGGGGGTGGGAACACTGAAGCTTTCTTT.

This clone showed up just once. The chain is built from TRBV5-1 and TRBJ2-6; perhaps TRBD1 as D (6 bases). The CDR3 is 15 amino acids. Looked up from germline, CDR1 is SGHRS and CDR2 is YFSETQ. Trimming took 4 bases from V and 2 from J, leaving 10 bases between them. CDR3 DNA sequence: TGCGCCAGCAGCCTTGGGGGCACTGGGGCCAACGTCCTGACTTTC. This codes for CASSLGGTGANVLTF.

The chain couples TRBV9 to TRBJ1-4; TRBD1 agrees at 9 bases. The trim removed 0 bases at V and 2 bases at J, leaving 5 bases unmatched. CDR3 length: 17 amino acids. Germline V lookup: CDR1 SGDLS, CDR2 YYNGEE. In nucleotides, the CDR3 is TGTGCCAGCAGCGTAGGCCTGGACAGGGGCACTAATGAAAAACTGTTTTTT. Protein product: CASSVGLDRGTNEKLFF.

This chain joins TRBV19 and TRBJ2-6; D perhaps matches TRBD2 (5 bases). Trimming took off 3 bases at V and 2 bases at J, with 11 bases between the two ends. From germline, CDR1 is LNHDA and CDR2 SQIVND (reference sequence). This CDR3 is 16 amino acids long. In DNA, the CDR3 is TGTGCCAGTAGTATCGACACAGCGGCTGGGGCCAACGTCCTGACTTTC. Its translation is CASSIDTAAGANVLTF.